This T cell receptor beta chain was captured by sequencing in a study of CD4 T cells in relation to SARS-CoV-2 and coronaviruses. Whole-study context: Crossreactive spike epitopes shared across donors were mapped to their HLA restriction. General observations from the study: The cross-reactivity analysis covered only spike protein, not other viral proteins.

In regard to this clone: Its target is unknown.

The V end lost 5 bases, the J end lost 2 bases, and 6 bases lay between the germline ends. This CDR3 has 12 amino acids. Per germline, CDR1 KGHSH and CDR2 LQKENI. Sequenced by immunoSEQ multiplex PCR; TCRdb stores in-frame clones only, minus some. Here the sample spans about 56,000 clones, around 92% being singletons. The TCR comes from an adult with COVID-19. Source material: naive CD4+ T cells from PBMCs. Subset: naive CD4+ T cells isolated by negative enrichment. V and J are TRBV18 and TRBJ1-2; D is uncertain. The CDR3, as DNA: TGTGCCAGCTCATCGGAGAACTATGGCTACACCTTC. Translating gives CASSSENYGYTF.